The 32 T cell receptor beta chains listed next were all sequenced from one sample in a study of a mutant IDH1 vaccine in newly diagnosed glioma. Specified time point: week 5, during vaccination. With topical imiquimod, each dose of the vaccine consisted of 300 ug of mutant IDH1 20-mer peptide. Antigen specificity for these receptors is unknown. Produced via immunoSEQ multiplex PCR; TCRdb's table is partial and in-frame only. This repertoire shows 49,000 or so clones, around four fifths found once; its top ten account for about 1.7%. Sequenced material: PBMCs, taken from a glioma patient whose treatment included an IDH1 peptide vaccine. The receptors here all came from a woman in her thirties or forties with glioma.

The chain joins TRBV19 to TRBJ1-5, with 7 bases lining up with TRBD1. V shed 3 bases, J shed 3 bases, and the junction held 8 bases outside the gene matches. CDR1 is LNHDA and CDR2 is SQIVND in the germline V gene (reference sequence). The CDR3 extends over 16 amino acids. Here the CDR3 reads CASSIALGQLNQPQHF. CDR3 DNA sequence: TGTGCCAGTAGTATTGCTCTGGGACAGCTCAATCAGCCCCAGCATTTT.

About this clone: Since the CDR3 does not end with the conserved phenylalanine or tryptophan, this likely comes from a read error. It is unclear where the CDR3 begins or ends on the DNA, so no DNA is shown, and the CDR3 is as TCRdb lists it. V gene TRBV6-1 combines with J gene TRBJ1-2. Germline CDR1 is MNHNS and CDR2 is SASEGT. The CDR3 length is 12 residues, termini included. Here the CDR3 reads CASSEVTVRPDL.

The chain has TRBV19 and TRBJ2-3; D is uncertain. The CDR3 loop spans 16 amino acids. The germline CDR1 and CDR2 sequences are LNHDA and SQIVND (reference sequence). The V end lost 5 bases, the J end lost 1 base, and 16 bases lay between the germline ends. CDR3 nucleotide sequence: TGTGCCAGTAGTCCTTTGTCAACCTTTGGCACAGATACGCAGTATTTT. It translates to CASSPLSTFGTDTQYF.

The gene calls are TRBV15 and TRBJ1-5, with D possibly TRBD1 on 6 matching bases. The V gene lost 0 bases and the J gene lost 7 bases, with 16 bases spanning the gap. This CDR3 region has 16 residues. Germline assignment: CDR1 LNHNV and CDR2 YYDKDF (reference sequence). The CDR3 sequence is CATSRDYGGGLQPQHF. In DNA form, the CDR3 reads TGTGCCACCAGCAGAGATTACGGGGGCGGCCTCCAGCCCCAGCATTTT.

This chain links TRBV6-5 with TRBJ2-2; a weak D match, TRBD1 (6 bases). The CDR3 is made up of 14 amino acids. Trimming cost V 6 bases and J 7 bases, with 15 bases left between them. From germline, CDR1 is MNHEY and CDR2 SVGAGI. The CDR3 nucleotides read TGTGCCAGCAGCGCAACTCAGGGGAGCGGGGAGCTGTTTTTT. Protein: CASSATQGSGELFF.

The chain employs TRBV7-9 and TRBJ2-2, with a tentative D call TRBD2 (7 bases). This CDR3 region has 16 residues. Trimming removed 6 bases at V and 7 bases at J, with 21 bases between. CDR1 is SEHNR, CDR2 FQNEAQ, per germline (reference sequence). The CDR3 DNA follows: TGTGCCAGCAGTTCCCCGGCTGGGGGGGCGATCGGGGAGCTGTTTTTT. This codes for CASSSPAGGAIGELFF.

This clone came up a few times. The CDR3 is CASSPGFLGNQPQHF. Here the CDR3 DNA reads TGCGCCAGCAGCCCGGGATTTTTGGGCAATCAGCCCCAGCATTTT. The rearrangement links TRBV4-1 to TRBJ1-5, with no clear D. Germline CDR1 is MGHRA and CDR2 is YSYEKL. The CDR3 runs to 15 residues. Deletions cut 4 bases from V and 2 bases from J, with 12 bases between.

The J gene is TRBJ2-5, the V gene TRBV15; D gene uncertain. Germline assignment: CDR1 LNHNV and CDR2 YYDKDF (reference sequence). This CDR3 spans 12 amino acids. The V end lost 4 bases, the J end lost 5 bases, and 8 bases lay between the germline ends. DNA for the CDR3: TGTGCCACCAGCAAGGGCTCGGAGACCCAGTACTTC. Translation gives CATSKGSETQYF.

Only a few counts were recorded for this clone. The chain carries TRBV30 and TRBJ2-1; D tentatively fits TRBD1 or TRBD2 (6 bases each). This CDR3 has 13 amino acids. The germline V and J ends were trimmed by 4 bases and 10 bases, with 17 bases remaining between them. From germline, CDR1 is GTSNPN and CDR2 SVGIG (reference sequence). The CDR3 DNA is TGTGCCTGGACTCGAGGGGGGCGAAGGGAGCAGTTCTTC. It translates to CAWTRGGRREQFF.

This clone was recorded once. V and J are TRBV11-2 and TRBJ2-3; no clear D gene. This CDR3 contains 14 residues. CDR1 and CDR2 from the germline V gene are SGHAT and FQNNGV. Trimming took off 1 base at V and 2 bases at J, with 7 bases between the two ends. The chain's CDR3 is CASSLGAVTDTQYF. The CDR3 region has the DNA TGTGCCAGCAGCTTAGGAGCAGTCACAGATACGCAGTATTTT.

This chain connects TRBV19 to TRBJ1-1, with D unresolved. CDR1 LNHDA and CDR2 SQIVND come from the germline V gene (reference sequence). V was clipped by 6 bases and J by 0 bases, with 8 bases between them. CDR3 length: 13 amino acids. In DNA, the CDR3 is TGTGCCAGTAGGGAGGGAATGAACACTGAAGCTTTCTTT. It encodes CASREGMNTEAFF. The entire variable domain, with the rest obtained from reference TRBV19 and TRBJ1-1, is as follows: DGGITQSPKYLFRKEGQNVTLSCEQNLNHDAMYWYRQDPGQGLRLIYYSQIVNDFQKGDIAEGYSVSREKKESFPLTVTSAQKNPTAFYLCASREGMNTEAFFGQGTRLTVV.

This clone has just a few counts. The V gene is TRBV18, the J gene TRBJ1-1; 10 nucleotides match TRBD1. Germline CDR1 reads KGHSH; CDR2 reads LQKENI. The CDR3 has 14 residues. The V gene end was trimmed by 6 bases and the J gene end by 4 bases; junction bases not matched to a gene: 5. The CDR3 region is CASSTGGRGTEAFF. In DNA, the CDR3 is TGTGCCAGCTCGACAGGGGGCAGAGGCACTGAAGCTTTCTTT.

The chain links TRBV5-1 to TRBJ1-1; no clear D. This CDR3 contains 14 residues. Germline CDR1 reads SGHRS; CDR2 reads YFSETQ. The V and J ends lost 4 bases and 4 bases respectively, with 14 bases between them. CDR3 sequence: CASSATTRGTEAFF. The CDR3 nucleotides read TGCGCCAGCAGCGCGACGACCCGGGGCACTGAAGCTTTCTTT.

This chain joins TRBV2 and TRBJ1-1; D uncertain. Trimming took 2 bases from V and 5 from J, leaving 18 bases between them. Germline V gene data show CDR1 as SNHLY and CDR2 as FYNNEI. The CDR3 totals 16 residues. The CDR3, as DNA: TGTGCCAGCAGTGAATTTAGGTTGAGGGATTGTACTGAAGCTTTCTTT. This codes for CASSEFRLRDCTEAFF.

The CDR3 nucleotides are TGTGCCATTCCCTCTACAAGGAACACTGAAGCTTTCTTT. Protein: CAIPSTRNTEAFF. V is TRBV19 and J is TRBJ1-1, with D hard to call. V was clipped by 10 bases and J by 1 base, with 13 bases between them. This CDR3 is built from 13 residues. Germline loops: CDR1 LNHDA, CDR2 SQIVND (reference sequence).

As to this clone: Germline and junction disagree at one end, which may indicate a read error. The chain uses TRBV6-6 and TRBJ1-2; possible D gene TRBD1, 6 bases. This CDR3 region has 12 residues. Germline assignment: CDR1 MNHNY and CDR2 SVGAGI (reference sequence). This CDR3 is CASSSRAGTQNF. Written as DNA, the CDR3 is TGTGCCAGCAGTTCCAGGGCCGGGACACAAAACTTC.

This sequence joins TRBV6-6 and TRBJ1-6; D call uncertain. The CDR3 covers 12 residues. CDR1 and CDR2 from the germline V gene are MNHNY and SVGAGI (reference sequence). Trimming shortened V by 6 bases and J by 10 bases, and 10 bases separated the two germline ends. Here the CDR3 DNA reads TGTGCCAGCAGAAACGGAGGATCACCCCTCCACTTT. It translates to CASRNGGSPLHF.

The rearrangement uses TRBV4-3 and TRBJ2-2; 8 bases are shared with TRBD2. The V segment lost 1 base and the J segment 1 base; nucleotides outside the gene matches: 5. The length of the CDR3 is 17 residues. Looked up from germline, CDR1 is LGHNA and CDR2 is YSLEER. DNA of the CDR3: TGCGCCAGCAGCCAAGGAAGAAGCGGGGGGAACACCGGGGAGCTGTTTTTT. Translated: CASSQGRSGGNTGELFF.

The chain links TRBV9 to TRBJ2-2; 15 bases are a match to TRBD2. CDR3 length equals 16 residues. Germline values: CDR1 SGDLS, CDR2 YYNGEE. V dropped 3 bases and J dropped 7; count of bases not matched to a gene: 4. The CDR3 nucleotides are TGTGCCAGCAGCGGGCGGACTAGCGGGGGGGACGGGGAGCTGTTTTTT. Translating it yields CASSGRTSGGDGELFF.

This chain joins TRBV5-4 and TRBJ1-2; weak D call: TRBD1 (6 bases). This CDR3 region has 15 residues. Between the trimmed V and J ends, which lost 3 bases and 0 bases, there was a span of 12 bases. From germline, CDR1 is SGHNT and CDR2 YYREEE (reference sequence). The CDR3 here is CASSSGQKPNYGYTF. The CDR3 DNA reads as TGTGCCAGCAGCTCTGGACAGAAGCCTAACTATGGCTACACCTTC. Full variable domain (remainder filled in from reference TRBV5-4 and TRBJ1-2): ETGVTQSPTHLIKTRGQQVTLRCSSQSGHNTVSWYQQALGQGPQFIFQYYREEENGRGNFPPRFSGLQFPNYSSELNVNALELDDSALYLCASSSGQKPNYGYTFGSGTRLTVV.

The V and J genes are TRBV6-1 and TRBJ2-1; TRBD2 might be the D (6 bases). The V gene lost 1 base and the J gene lost 0 bases, with 16 bases spanning the gap. Germline V lookup: CDR1 MNHNS, CDR2 SASEGT. The CDR3 has 18 amino acids. Here the CDR3 DNA reads TGTGCCAGCAGTGAAGAAATCGGCGGGGTCAGCTCCTACAATGAGCAGTTCTTC. It translates to CASSEEIGGVSSYNEQFF.

V and J are TRBV29-1 and TRBJ2-1; D is undetermined. Germline CDR1 reads SQVTM; CDR2 reads ANQGSEA. CDR3 length: 10 residues. V was clipped by 7 bases and J by 5 bases, with 6 bases between them. The CDR3, as DNA: TGCAGCGCCAGCAACAATGAGCAGTTCTTC. This encodes CSASNNEQFF.

V is TRBV5-1 and J is TRBJ2-3; TRBD2 matches 7 bases. V dropped 0 bases and J dropped 1; count of bases not matched to a gene: 2. The germline V gene encodes CDR1 SGHRS and CDR2 YFSETQ. The CDR3 has 15 residues. The CDR3 nucleotides are TGCGCCAGCAGCTTGGCTCTAGCGGGCACAGATACGCAGTATTTT. This encodes CASSLALAGTDTQYF.

This clone was picked up one time. J is TRBJ2-3 and V is TRBV7-6, with D perhaps matching TRBD2 (6 bases). Germline values: CDR1 SGHVS, CDR2 FNYEAQ. The CDR3 is made up of 17 amino acids. V was pared by 8 bases and J by 1 base, with 22 bases between. CDR3 sequence reads: CASSPKAGSYGTDTQYF. CDR3 DNA sequence: TGTGCCAGCTCTCCGAAGGCGGGGTCCTATGGCACAGATACGCAGTATTTT. Supplemented by reference TRBV7-6 and TRBJ2-3, the full variable domain reads GAGVSQSPRYKVTKRGQDVALRCDPISGHVSLYWYRQALGQGPEFLTYFNYEAQQDKSGLPNDRFSAERPEGSISTLTIQRTEQRDSAMYRCASSPKAGSYGTDTQYFGPGTRLTVL.

This rearrangement joins TRBV7-8 to TRBJ2-5; the match to TRBD2 covers 8 bases. V was clipped by 4 bases and J by 5 bases; unmatched bases: 18. CDR3 length: 18 amino acids. Germline CDR1 reads SGHVS; CDR2 reads FQNEAQ. CDR3: CASSSILRFGGAGETQYF. In nucleotides, the CDR3 is TGTGCCAGCAGCTCCATTCTTAGGTTCGGGGGGGCCGGGGAGACCCAGTACTTC.

The V call is TRBV9, the J call TRBJ2-2; no firm D call. The CDR3 is 12 amino acids. The germline V gene encodes CDR1 SGDLS and CDR2 YYNGEE. V was trimmed by 0 bases and J by 7 bases, leaving 4 bases between them. The CDR3 sequence is CASSVVVGELFF. Here the CDR3 DNA reads TGTGCCAGCAGCGTAGTAGTCGGGGAGCTGTTTTTT.

The V and J genes are TRBV7-2 and TRBJ1-5; no firm D call. The CDR3 covers 13 residues. Per germline, CDR1 SGHTA and CDR2 FQGNSA. The germline V and J ends were trimmed by 1 base and 7 bases, with 8 bases remaining between them. The DNA for the CDR3 is TGTGCCAGCAGCTTAGGGGTAGGACAGCCCCAGCATTTT. This encodes CASSLGVGQPQHF.

The rearrangement joins TRBV2 to TRBJ2-7; D gene unclear. V was cut by 2 bases and J by 3 bases, with 8 bases left in between. CDR3 length equals 13 residues. Germline CDR1 is SNHLY and CDR2 is FYNNEI. CDR3 region: CASSEPTDYEQYF. The CDR3 nucleotides read TGTGCCAGCAGTGAACCTACAGACTACGAGCAGTACTTC.

The chain has TRBV18 and TRBJ1-4; 7 bases line up with TRBD1. The CDR3 extends over 15 amino acids. Trimming took 8 bases from V and 2 from J; bases not matched to a gene: 8. In germline, CDR1 is KGHSH, CDR2 LQKENI. The CDR3 sequence: CASQEGARTNEKLFF. Here the CDR3 DNA reads TGTGCCAGCCAAGAGGGGGCGAGGACTAATGAAAAACTGTTTTTT.

V usage is TRBV6-5 and J usage is TRBJ1-2; 8 bases line up with TRBD1. CDR1 is MNHEY, CDR2 SVGAGI, per germline. The CDR3 runs 16 residues. The V gene end was trimmed by 2 bases and the J gene end by 6 bases; junction bases not matched to a gene: 11. CDR3 loop: CASSYQDRGRMNGYTF. CDR3 DNA: TGTGCCAGCAGTTACCAAGACAGGGGACGTATGAATGGCTACACCTTC.

The genes are TRBV7-2 and TRBJ2-3, with D perhaps matching TRBD1 or TRBD2 (7 bases each). The V end was cut by 4 bases, the J end by 6 bases, with 14 bases between. Germline values: CDR1 SGHTA, CDR2 FQGNSA. This CDR3 comprises 14 residues. The CDR3 sequence is CASSSQGGGDTQYF. CDR3 nucleotide sequence: TGTGCCAGCAGCTCTCAGGGGGGGGGCGATACGCAGTATTTT.

The chain uses TRBV19 and TRBJ1-3; no definite D call. The CDR3 contains 15 residues. Per germline, CDR1 LNHDA and CDR2 SQIVND (reference sequence). V was shortened by 1 base and J by 0 bases, with 7 bases between the two germline ends. CDR3 coding DNA: TGTGCCAGTAGTATAGGGGGAAGCTCTGGAAACACCATATATTTT. Encoded protein: CASSIGGSSGNTIYF.